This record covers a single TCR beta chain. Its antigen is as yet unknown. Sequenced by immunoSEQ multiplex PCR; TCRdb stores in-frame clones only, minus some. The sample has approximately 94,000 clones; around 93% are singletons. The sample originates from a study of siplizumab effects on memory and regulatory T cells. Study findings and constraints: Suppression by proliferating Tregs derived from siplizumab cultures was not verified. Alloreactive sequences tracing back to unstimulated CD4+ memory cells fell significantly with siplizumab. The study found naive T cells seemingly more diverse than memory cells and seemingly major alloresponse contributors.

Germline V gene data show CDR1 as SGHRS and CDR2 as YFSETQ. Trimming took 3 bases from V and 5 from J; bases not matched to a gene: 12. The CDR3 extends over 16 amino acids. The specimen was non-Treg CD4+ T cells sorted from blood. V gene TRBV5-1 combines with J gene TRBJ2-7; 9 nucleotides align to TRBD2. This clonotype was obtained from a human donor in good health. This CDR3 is CASSYGLALDKNEQYF. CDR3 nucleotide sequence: TGCGCCAGCAGCTACGGACTAGCGCTAGATAAGAACGAGCAGTACTTC.